This T cell receptor beta chain came from a study of T cell responses to AZD1222 COVID-19 vaccine. The protocol was immunoSEQ multiplex PCR, while the TCRdb copy is restricted to in-frame clones and leaves out a portion. The profile shows 100,000 to 130,000 clones, about nine tenths of them singletons. There are 14 residues in the CDR3. Looked up from germline, CDR1 is LNHDA and CDR2 is SQIVND (reference sequence). Trimming cost V 3 bases and J 2 bases, with 11 bases left between them. The gene calls are TRBV19 and TRBJ2-7; D possibly corresponds to TRBD1 (5 bases). This specimen consisted of peripheral blood, obtained on day 0 of MenACWY control vaccination. The receptor's source is an adult in good health. The CDR3 region has the DNA TGTGCCAGTAGTATCAGAAGGGGAACCTACGAGCAGTACTTC. It translates to CASSIRRGTYEQYF.